Listed below are T cell receptor beta chains from one sample, sequenced in a study of cytomegalovirus exposure and HLA in healthy donors. Only in-frame clones appear in the TCRdb table, and some are missing; sequencing was by immunoSEQ multiplex PCR. The sample consists of more than 100,000 clones, 60% to 85% of them appearing once. The specimen was PBMCs. Every receptor here comes from a woman in her 40s in good health and CMV-seropositive. The CDR3 runs from the conserved cysteine through the conserved F or W. A D gene is named only where the DNA matches it firmly. Expanded clones are given a class, and other clones once, few, many or no size at all.

TRBJ1-2	TRBV30	once	NA	CAWERGSGYTF	TGTGCCTGGGAAAGGGGTTCGGGCTACACCTTC
TRBJ2-7	TRBV11-2	NA	TRBD2	CASSYTSGGSYEQYF	TGTGCCAGCAGCTATACTAGCGGGGGATCCTACGAGCAGTACTTC
TRBJ2-7	TRBV19	once	TRBD2	CASSIKYGDYEQYF	TGTGCCAGTAGTATAAAGTACGGGGACTACGAGCAGTATTTC
TRBJ1-3	TRBV7-2	NA	NA	CASSLEGARGNTIYF	TGTGCCAGCAGCTTAGAAGGGGCGCGGGGAAACACCATATATTTT
TRBJ1-4	TRBV6-1	NA	NA	CASSGTGGPNEKLFF	TGTGCCAGCAGTGGAACAGGTGGACCTAATGAAAAACTGTTTTTT
TRBJ2-7	TRBV7-2	NA	NA	CASSLDPQGGYEQYF	TGTGCCAGCAGCTTAGATCCCCAGGGGGGCTACGAGCAGTACTTC
TRBJ1-2	TRBV5-1	NA	TRBD1	CASSTRQGASAYGYTF	TGCGCCAGCAGCACCAGACAGGGGGCTAGTGCTTATGGCTACACCTTC
TRBJ1-3	TRBV7-9	NA	NA	CASSTERRLNTIYF	TGTGCCAGCAGCACAGAGCGGAGATTAAACACCATATATTTT
TRBJ2-7	TRBV5-6	few	TRBD2	CASSRSPSGSYEQYF	TGTGCCAGCAGCCGGTCCCCTAGCGGGAGCTACGAGCAGTACTTC
TRBJ2-2	TRBV19	NA	TRBD1	CASSMVRTGGSGELFF	TGTGCCAGTAGTATGGTTAGGACAGGGGGCTCCGGGGAGCTGTTTTTT
TRBJ2-7	TRBV9	NA	NA	CASNPGGKGSYEQYF	TGTGCCAGCAATCCCGGAGGGAAGGGCTCCTACGAGCAGTACTTC
TRBJ1-1	TRBV5-4	NA	NA	CASSSQGKLEAFF	TGTGCCAGCAGCTCGCAGGGGAAACTTGAAGCTTTCTTT
TRBJ2-7	TRBV5-1	NA	TRBD1	CASSWTGGYEQYF	TGCGCCAGCAGCTGGACAGGGGGCTACGAGCAGTACTTC
TRBJ1-2	TRBV6-1	NA	NA	CAGAGAGGYTF	TGTGCCGGGGCGGGGGCGGGGGGCTACACCTTC
TRBJ2-1	TRBV19	NA	TRBD2	CASSLRTSGRSYNEQFF	TGTGCCAGTAGTCTCAGGACTAGCGGGAGATCCTACAATGAGCAGTTCTTC
TRBJ2-3	TRBV6-4	few	TRBD2	CASSDSGRGGVDTQYF	TGTGCCAGCAGTGACTCGGGGCGGGGGGGCGTGGATACGCAGTATTTT
TRBJ2-2	TRBV7-3	NA	NA	CASSSGTNTGELFF	TGTGCCAGCAGCTCCGGGACAAACACCGGGGAGCTGTTTTTT
TRBJ1-3	TRBV29-1	NA	NA	CSAEEGNTIYF	TGCAGCGCCGAGGAGGGAAACACCATATATTTT
TRBJ2-3	TRBV5-1	NA	TRBD2	CASSPGLAERGDTQYF	TGCGCCAGCAGCCCTGGACTAGCGGAGCGCGGGGATACGCAGTATTTT
TRBJ2-2	TRBV10-1	NA	NA	CASSGGPRAGELFF	TGCGCCAGCAGTGGTGGCCCCCGGGCCGGGGAGCTGTTTTTT
TRBJ2-7	TRBV18	NA	TRBD2	CASSPLAGVHEQYF	TGTGCCAGCTCACCACTAGCGGGAGTGCACGAGCAGTACTTC
TRBJ2-7	TRBV25-1	NA	TRBD2	CASSAGTSHHEQYF	TGTGCCAGCAGTGCCGGGACTAGCCACCACGAGCAGTACTTC
TRBJ1-1	TRBV7-2	NA	NA	CASSYWEAAEAFF	TGTGCCAGCAGCTATTGGGAAGCGGCTGAAGCTTTCTTT
TRBJ1-1	TRBV20-1	NA	NA	CKSSEAFF	TGCAAAAGCTCTGAAGCTTTCTTT
TRBJ2-5	TRBV5-1	NA	TRBD1	CASSLESGGETQYF	TGCGCCAGCAGCTTGGAATCAGGGGGCGAGACCCAGTACTTC
TRBJ2-1	TRBV4-1	NA	TRBD2	CASSQVSGGSHSYNEQFF	TGCGCCAGCAGCCAAGTTAGCGGGGGGAGTCACTCCTACAATGAGCAGTTCTTC
TRBJ1-4	TRBV5-1	NA	TRBD1	CASSYQGARDEKLFF	TGCGCCAGCAGCTACCAGGGGGCGCGGGATGAAAAACTGTTTTTT
TRBJ1-1	TRBV20-1	NA	NA	CSASTSSGAFF	TGCAGTGCTAGTACCTCCTCCGGGGCTTTCTTT
TRBJ1-1	TRBV7-9	NA	NA	CASRRLTATEAFF	TGTGCCAGCAGGAGATTGACAGCCACTGAAGCTTTCTTT